A selection of T cell receptor beta chains follows, all from one sample in a study of blood T cells in healthy people across ages. Via MiXCR, TCRdb re-called the 5' RACE reads, giving one row per CDR3 protein. The sample carries hundreds of thousands of distinct CDR3 sequences, less than 80% recorded once. Material for sequencing was blood. The receptors shown here come from a man younger than 45 in good health. Both conserved end residues are part of each CDR3. D genes are given only for firm matches. Clone sizes are given selectively: once, few, many, or a class where the clone is expanded.

j_call,v_call,clone_size,d_call,cdr3_aa,cdr3_nt
TRBJ2-2,TRBV11-1,NA,NA,CASSLRGHAGTGELFF,TGTGCCAGCAGCCTGAGGGGGCATGCGGGAACCGGGGAGCTGTTTTTT
TRBJ2-1,TRBV9,NA,NA,CASSQSGGGVQNEQFF,TGTGCCAGCAGCCAAAGCGGAGGGGGCGTGCAGAATGAGCAGTTCTTC
TRBJ2-5,TRBV20-1,NA,TRBD1,CSMSGTGGYQETQYF,TGCAGCATGTCTGGGACAGGGGGTTACCAAGAGACCCAGTACTTC
TRBJ2-6,TRBV5-1,NA,NA,CASSRQGTHLSGANVLTF,TGCGCCAGCAGCCGGCAGGGGACACACCTCTCTGGGGCCAACGTCCTGACTTTC
TRBJ2-7,TRBV4-2,NA,NA,CASSAEEGPYEQYF,TGTGCCAGCAGCGCCGAGGAGGGCCCCTACGAGCAGTACTTC
TRBJ2-3,TRBV3-1,NA,TRBD2,CASSQWEGITDTQYF,TGTGCCAGCAGCCAGTGGGAGGGAATCACAGATACGCAGTATTTT
TRBJ2-5,TRBV25-1,NA,TRBD2,CATALAGLETQYF,TGTGCCACCGCACTAGCGGGGCTCGAGACCCAGTACTTC
TRBJ2-3,TRBV28,NA,TRBD1,CASSPVGTGTTDTQYF,TGTGCCAGCAGCCCCGTGGGGACAGGGACCACAGATACGCAGTATTTT
TRBJ1-6,TRBV4-3,NA,NA,CASSQDLRGLASPLHF,TGCGCCAGCAGCCAAGATTTACGGGGCTTAGCTTCACCCCTCCACTTT
TRBJ2-5,TRBV2,NA,NA,CASSENSFQETQYF,TGTGCCAGCAGTGAAAATAGCTTTCAAGAGACCCAGTACTTC
TRBJ1-2,TRBV20-1,NA,NA,CSGGAGNLDGYTF,TGCAGCGGGGGGGCAGGGAATTTAGATGGCTACACCTTC
TRBJ2-3,TRBV3-1,NA,NA,CASSQGTGFNTQYF,TGTGCCAGCAGCCAAGGTACAGGGTTTAATACGCAGTATTTT
TRBJ2-1,TRBV29-1,NA,NA,CSAERAYNEQFF,TGCAGCGCCGAGAGGGCCTACAATGAGCAGTTCTTC
TRBJ2-4,TRBV4-3,few,NA,CASSQETEMNIQYF,TGCGCCAGCAGCCAAGAAACCGAGATGAACATTCAGTACTTC
TRBJ1-2,TRBV6-5,few,TRBD1,CASSSAPADRPNYGYTF,TGTGCCAGCAGTTCCGCCCCCGCGGACAGGCCTAACTATGGCTACACCTTC
TRBJ2-7,TRBV23-1,NA,NA,CASRDTGLEGEQYF,TGCGCCAGCAGGGATACCGGGCTAGAGGGGGAGCAGTACTTC
TRBJ2-7,TRBV10-2,NA,NA,CASSDTFLTNEQYF,TGCGCCAGCAGTGATACGTTCCTAACCAACGAGCAGTACTTC
TRBJ2-7,TRBV5-1,NA,NA,CASSLAPGVSYEQYF,TGCGCCAGCAGCTTGGCCCCAGGGGTCTCCTACGAGCAGTACTTC
TRBJ2-1,TRBV4-2,NA,NA,CASSLEATYNEQFF,TGTGCCAGCAGCCTCGAGGCAACCTACAATGAGCAGTTCTTC
TRBJ2-6,TRBV7-9,NA,TRBD2,CASSSILAAGANVLTF,TGTGCCAGCAGCTCCATACTAGCGGCTGGGGCCAACGTCCTGACTTTC
TRBJ2-7,TRBV29-1,NA,NA,CSVARGHEQYF,TGCAGCGTCGCCAGGGGTCACGAGCAGTACTTC
TRBJ2-7,TRBV5-5,NA,NA,CASSLAATNYYEQYF,TGTGCCAGCAGCTTGGCCGCGACTAATTACTACGAGCAGTACTTC
TRBJ2-3,TRBV7-2,NA,NA,CASSLGRGASDTQYF,TGTGCCAGCAGCTTAGGGCGGGGTGCCTCAGATACGCAGTATTTT
TRBJ1-2,TRBV2,few,NA,CASTQDDGGYTF,TGTGCCAGCACCCAGGACGACGGTGGCTACACCTTC
TRBJ2-3,TRBV12-3/TRBV12-4,few,TRBD1,CASSPGTVTDTQYF,TGTGCCAGCAGTCCAGGGACAGTCACAGATACGCAGTATTTT
TRBJ2-3,TRBV10-3,NA,TRBD2,CAISDRLAGGSTDTQYF,TGTGCCATCAGTGACCGGCTAGCGGGGGGCAGCACAGATACGCAGTATTTT
TRBJ1-6,TRBV4-2,NA,NA,CASSQDTGLNSPLHF,TGTGCCAGCAGCCAAGATACAGGCCTTAATTCACCCCTCCACTTT
TRBJ2-1,TRBV6-2/TRBV6-3,NA,NA,CASSYMGTFSGEQFF,TGTGCCAGCAGTTACATGGGCACCTTCAGCGGTGAGCAGTTCTTC
TRBJ2-4,TRBV5-5,NA,NA,CASSSGVAAKNIQYF,TGTGCCAGCAGCTCCGGGGTCGCAGCCAAAAACATTCAGTACTTC
TRBJ2-1,TRBV6-2/TRBV6-3,NA,NA,CASSEMSEQFF,TGTGCCAGCAGTGAAATGAGTGAGCAGTTCTTC
TRBJ2-3,TRBV20-1,NA,TRBD2,CSAGGEGLSSDTQYF,TGCAGTGCTGGGGGGGAGGGACTTTCCTCAGATACGCAGTATTTT
TRBJ2-7,TRBV7-9,NA,NA,CASSLRDGGVEQYF,TGTGCCAGCAGCTTAAGGGACGGCGGGGTCGAGCAGTACTTC
TRBJ1-1,TRBV7-2,NA,NA,CASSLAGRVNTEAFF,TGTGCCAGCAGCTTAGCAGGCAGGGTAAACACTGAAGCTTTCTTT
TRBJ2-7,TRBV20-1,NA,NA,CSAEDRDEQYF,TGCAGTGCTGAGGACCGCGACGAGCAGTACTTC
TRBJ2-3,TRBV27,NA,TRBD2,CASSSILGLAGASSTDTQYF,TGTGCCAGCAGTTCCATCCTAGGACTAGCGGGGGCCTCTAGCACAGATACGCAGTATTTT
TRBJ2-7,TRBV5-6,NA,TRBD2,CASSNYGGAYEQYF,TGTGCCAGCAGCAATTACGGGGGGGCCTACGAGCAGTACTTC
TRBJ2-7,TRBV9,NA,NA,CASSVGAGPLEQYF,TGTGCCAGCAGCGTAGGGGCAGGACCCCTCGAGCAGTACTTC
TRBJ1-6,TRBV4-3,NA,NA,CASSQESGVHNSPLHF,TGCGCCAGCAGCCAAGAGTCGGGGGTCCATAATTCACCCCTCCACTTT
TRBJ2-1,TRBV24-1,NA,NA,CATSPDRLFNEQFF,TGTGCCACCAGTCCCGACAGGCTGTTCAATGAGCAGTTCTTC
TRBJ2-5,TRBV4-3,NA,NA,CASSQAGAMGETQYF,TGCGCCAGCAGCCAAGCTGGGGCGATGGGGGAGACCCAGTACTTC
TRBJ2-3,TRBV24-1,NA,TRBD1,CATCDATDRRTDTQYF,TGTGCCACCTGCGACGCAACGGACAGGCGCACAGATACGCAGTATTTT
TRBJ2-3,TRBV29-1,many,NA,CSGQGGTDTQYF,TGCAGCGGGCAGGGTGGCACAGATACGCAGTATTTT
TRBJ2-3,TRBV14,NA,NA,CASSQEWGRPDTQYF,TGTGCCAGCAGCCAAGAGTGGGGGCGCCCAGATACGCAGTATTTT
TRBJ2-5,TRBV4-3,few,TRBD1,CASSQSQGETQYF,TGCGCCAGCAGCCAATCACAGGGGGAGACCCAGTACTTC
TRBJ1-2,TRBV12-3/TRBV12-4,many,TRBD1,CASSLGDRRGYTF,TGTGCCAGCAGTTTAGGGGACAGAAGGGGCTACACCTTC
TRBJ2-1,TRBV9,NA,NA,CASSGSRVTEINNEQFF,TGTGCCAGCAGCGGATCCCGGGTGACAGAGATCAACAATGAGCAGTTCTTC
TRBJ1-6,TRBV27,NA,NA,CASSLEPTYSPLHF,TGTGCCAGCAGTTTGGAACCGACCTATTCACCCCTCCACTTT